These 27 T cell receptor beta chains came from one sample sequenced in a study of breast tumors, draining lymph nodes, adjacent tissues. TCRdb re-called the multiplex PCR reads through MiXCR, storing one row per CDR3 protein. The repertoire holds roughly 220,000 distinct CDR3 sequences, with under 40% as singletons. The lymph nodes were axillary draining lymph nodes from breast cancer patients. Sequencing used axillary lymph node tissue. These TCRs come from a female donor with breast cancer. Some clones in this sample may be carry-over from other donors' samples.

The rearrangement joins TRBV6-4 to TRBJ1-5; 9 nucleotides line up with TRBD1. This CDR3 comprises 17 residues. CDR1 and CDR2 from the germline V gene are MRHNA and SNTAGT. V dropped 5 bases and J dropped 5; count of bases not matched to a gene: 13. The CDR3 sequence: CASSPGTGRGFDQPQHF. The CDR3 DNA reads as TGTGCCAGCAGTCCCGGGACAGGGAGGGGGTTCGATCAGCCCCAGCATTTT.

This clonotype was recorded once. V and J are TRBV7-2 and TRBJ2-7; 7 bases are a match to TRBD1. From germline, CDR1 is SGHTA and CDR2 FQGNSA. CDR3 size: 15 residues. V trimming: 5 bases; J trimming: 2 bases; junction bases outside the gene matches: 9. CDR3: CASSEPGTEAYEQYF. CDR3 DNA sequence: TGTGCCAGCAGCGAACCCGGGACAGAGGCCTACGAGCAGTACTTC.

CDR3 sequence: CASRIDGISGANVLTF. The DNA for the CDR3 is TGTGCCAGCAGGATTGACGGGATCTCTGGGGCCAACGTCCTGACTTTC. The rearrangement links TRBV7-9 to TRBJ2-6; weak D call: TRBD2 (5 bases). Trimming removed 6 bases at V and 0 bases at J, with 12 bases between. This CDR3 region has 16 residues. The germline gives CDR1 SEHNR, CDR2 FQNEAQ (reference sequence).

This clonotype has ten or more counts. V and J are TRBV2 and TRBJ2-7, with 9 bases aligning to TRBD1. Per germline, CDR1 SNHLY and CDR2 FYNNEI. The CDR3 totals 13 residues. The trim removed 8 bases at V and 2 bases at J, leaving 4 bases unmatched. CDR3 region: CASEGQGTYEQYF. CDR3 bases: TGTGCCAGCGAGGGACAGGGAACCTACGAGCAGTACTTC.

CDR3 region: CASTSPDVSSYNEQFF. CDR3 sequence (DNA): TGTGCCAGCACCTCTCCCGACGTGAGCTCCTACAATGAGCAGTTCTTC. This chain joins TRBV28 and TRBJ2-1; D call uncertain. The CDR3 length is 16 residues. The germline V gene has CDR1 MDHEN and CDR2 SYDVKM. The V end lost 7 bases, the J end lost 0 bases, and 16 bases lay between the germline ends.

This clonotype was recorded at least ten times. V is TRBV4-1 and J is TRBJ2-1, with 10 positions matching TRBD2. V was clipped by 1 base and J by 9 bases; unmatched bases: 12. Per the germline V gene, CDR1 is MGHRA and CDR2 is YSYEKL. The length of the CDR3 is 17 residues. The CDR3 DNA reads TGCGCCAGCAGCCAAGTGGACCTAGGACTAGCGGTAGGTGAGCAGTTCTTC. It is translated as CASSQVDLGLAVGEQFF.

About this clonotype: Because the CDR3's place on the DNA is in doubt, the DNA is left out and the CDR3 is given as listed by TCRdb. The chain couples TRBV2 to TRBJ2-5; TRBD2 is the table's D call, not checked against the DNA. From germline, CDR1 is SNHLY and CDR2 FYNNEI. With termini counted, the CDR3 has 24 amino acids. Here the CDR3 reads CASSEARGYGYTFGSGGKKETQYF.

This rearrangement joins TRBV15 to TRBJ2-7; tentatively, D is TRBD1 or TRBD2 (5 bases each). Looked up from germline, CDR1 is LNHNV and CDR2 is YYDKDF (reference sequence). V was cut by 5 bases and J by 3 bases, with 8 bases left in between. The CDR3 has 12 residues. DNA for the CDR3: TGTGCCACCAGCGGGGACCACTACGAGCAGTACTTC. This gives the protein CATSGDHYEQYF.

On this clonotype itself: A much larger clone lies one base from this, so it may be a read error. No conserved phenylalanine or tryptophan ends this CDR3, so it is likely a read error. This chain connects TRBV14 to TRBJ2-1; no definite D call. Germline CDR1 reads SGHDN; CDR2 reads FVKESK. V was cut by 6 bases and J by 0 bases, with 6 bases left in between. This CDR3 is 13 amino acids long. This chain's CDR3 is CASRPISYNEQFS. In nucleotides, the CDR3 is TGTGCCAGCAGACCGATCTCCTACAATGAGCAGTTCTCC.

The rearrangement links TRBV20-1 to TRBJ2-5, with unresolved D. The length of the CDR3 is 14 residues. CDR1 is DFQATT, CDR2 SNEGSKA, per germline (reference sequence). Trimming removed 6 bases at V and 5 bases at J, with 19 bases between. The CDR3 loop is CSARRSVYTETQYF. CDR3 nucleotides: TGCAGTGCCAGGAGATCGGTTTATACGGAGACCCAGTACTTC.

At least ten counts were recorded for this clonotype. The chain has TRBV7-6 and TRBJ2-5, with TRBD1 matching over 8 bases. Germline CDR1 and CDR2: SGHVS and FNYEAQ. V shed 2 bases, J shed 2 bases, and the junction held 4 bases outside the gene matches. This CDR3 region has 15 residues. In nucleotides, the CDR3 is TGTGCCAGCAGCTTATACAACAGGGGGCAAGAGACCCAGTACTTC. Its translation: CASSLYNRGQETQYF. The entire variable domain, with the rest obtained from reference TRBV7-6 and TRBJ2-5, is as follows: GAGVSQSPRYKVTKRGQDVALRCDPISGHVSLYWYRQALGQGPEFLTYFNYEAQQDKSGLPNDRFSAERPEGSISTLTIQRTEQRDSAMYRCASSLYNRGQETQYFGPGTRLLVL.

Ten or more counts support this clonotype. V is TRBV5-1 and J is TRBJ1-2; D gene ambiguous. Germline V gene data show CDR1 as SGHRS and CDR2 as YFSETQ. The CDR3 totals 15 residues. Trimming took off 0 bases at V and 7 bases at J, with 16 bases between the two ends. CDR3 region: CASSLEARRRGGYTF. In DNA form, the CDR3 reads TGCGCCAGCAGCTTGGAGGCCAGGCGGCGGGGTGGCTACACCTTC.

The chain joins TRBV5-5 to TRBJ2-5; 13 bases align to TRBD2. Germline trimming cut 5 bases from V and 10 bases from J; bases unmatched to any gene: 11. The CDR3 has 15 amino acids. Germline-derived CDR1 and CDR2 are SGHKS and YYEKEE (reference sequence). The CDR3 reads CASSPKTGLAGIQYF. The CDR3 bases are TGTGCCAGCAGTCCCAAGACGGGACTAGCGGGGATCCAGTACTTC.

This clonotype was counted many times. The rearrangement uses TRBV5-4 and TRBJ1-6; D may be TRBD1 (5 bases). Trimming took off 4 bases at V and 5 bases at J, with 13 bases between the two ends. Germline V gives CDR1 SGHNT, CDR2 YYREEE (reference sequence). CDR3 size: 15 residues. CDR3 in amino acids: CASSPSGANNSPLHF. CDR3 nucleotide sequence: TGTGCCAGCAGCCCTAGTGGGGCTAATAATTCACCCCTCCACTTT.

V and J are TRBV7-8 and TRBJ2-3, with D maybe TRBD1 (8 bases). Looked up from germline, CDR1 is SGHVS and CDR2 is FQNEAQ. This CDR3 spans 15 amino acids. The ends were cut back, 5 bases at V and 11 bases at J, with 23 bases in the middle. CDR3 protein: CASSTGQGGWNEQYF. In DNA form, the CDR3 reads TGTGCCAGCAGCACCGGACAGGGAGGGTGGAATGAGCAGTATTTT.

This clonotype was counted ten times or more. The rearrangement joins TRBV20-1 to TRBJ2-1; TRBD2 matches at 8 bases. V lost 0 bases and J lost 12; bases outside the gene matches: 13. The CDR3 has 15 residues. Germline V gene lookup returns CDR1 DFQATT and CDR2 SNEGSKA (reference sequence). CDR3 loop: CSARDAGLEWVPQFF. The CDR3 DNA reads as TGCAGTGCTAGAGATGCGGGACTAGAGTGGGTCCCGCAGTTCTTC.

This clonotype was found many times. The chain has TRBV12-3 or TRBV12-4 and TRBJ2-5; 7 nucleotides line up with TRBD2. This CDR3 is built from 13 residues. V shed 3 bases and J 4 bases; nucleotides not matched to a gene: 2. The CDR3 protein is CASSFWGGETQYF. CDR3 coding DNA: TGTGCCAGCAGTTTTTGGGGGGGAGAGACCCAGTACTTC.

On this clonotype itself: Given a much more abundant clone one base away, this may be a read error. This chain joins TRBV6-1 and TRBJ1-2; no reliable D call. The CDR3 loop spans 12 amino acids. In germline, CDR1 is MNHNS, CDR2 SASEGT. The CDR3 nucleotides read TGTGTCAGCAGCCTCTCTAACTATGGCTACACCTTC. Translation: CVSSLSNYGYTF.

This clonotype was picked up many times. The chain links TRBV2 to TRBJ2-7, with a weak D call TRBD1 (6 bases). Germline-derived CDR1 and CDR2 are SNHLY and FYNNEI. The CDR3 length is 15 residues. Trimming pared 8 bases from V and 3 bases from J, leaving 20 bases between. The CDR3 nucleotides read TGTGCCAGCGGAACAGGGCGGAAACGGATCTACGAGCAGTACTTC. Its protein is CASGTGRKRIYEQYF.

Regarding this clonotype: Germline and junction disagree at one end, which may indicate a read error. This chain joins TRBV10-3 and TRBJ2-6; either TRBD1 or TRBD2 may supply D (6 bases each). The CDR3 sequence is 10 residues long. Germline loops: CDR1 ENHRY, CDR2 SYGVKD. DNA of the CDR3: TGTGCCACGGGGGCCAACGGCCTGACTTTC. Translated, it gives CATGANGLTF.

The CDR3: CASSTGQLNTEAFF. The CDR3, as DNA: TGTGCCAGCAGCACGGGACAGTTGAACACTGAAGCTTTCTTT. The chain combines TRBV7-9 with TRBJ1-1; 7 bases match TRBD1. The germline V gene encodes CDR1 SEHNR and CDR2 FQNEAQ (reference sequence). J lost 0 bases, V lost 5 bases, and 3 bases had no gene match. The CDR3 loop spans 14 amino acids.

A note on this clonotype: The conserved phenylalanine or tryptophan is not found at the CDR3 terminus, so this likely reflects a read error. The DNA is omitted, as the CDR3 cannot be located on it reliably, and the CDR3 follows TCRdb's listing. The rearrangement joins TRBV6-2 or TRBV6-3 to TRBJ2-6. The CDR3 length is 10 residues, termini included. Germline assignment: CDR1 MNHEY and CDR2 SVGEGT. CDR3 protein: CASSYDGRTS.

This clonotype was picked up many times. The V call is TRBV9, the J call TRBJ1-3; D gene uncertain. V shed 0 bases and J shed 2 bases, with 9 bases lying between them. Germline V gives CDR1 SGDLS, CDR2 YYNGEE. The CDR3 is made up of 15 amino acids. The CDR3 region is CASSVATDPGNTIYF. The DNA of the CDR3 is TGTGCCAGCAGCGTAGCTACAGACCCTGGAAACACCATATATTTT.

The V call is TRBV3-1, the J call TRBJ2-2, with 9 positions matching TRBD1. The V gene's germline CDR1 is LGHDT and CDR2 YNNKEL (reference sequence). J was trimmed by 5 bases and V by 1 base; bases with no gene match: 11. This CDR3 contains 18 residues. The CDR3, as DNA: TGTGCCAGCAGCCAAGTGGCTACTGGGACAGGGCAAACCGGGGAGCTGTTTTTT. Amino acids: CASSQVATGTGQTGELFF.

This clonotype appeared many times. The gene calls are TRBV4-2 and TRBJ2-7; D possibly corresponds to TRBD2 (6 bases). From germline, CDR1 is LGHNA and CDR2 YNFKEQ. V was cut by 4 bases and J by 4 bases, with 14 bases left in between. This CDR3 has 14 amino acids. The DNA for the CDR3 is TGTGCCAGCAGCCCTCAAGCGGGTAGGTACGAGCAGTACTTC. This encodes CASSPQAGRYEQYF.

This clonotype was counted many times. This chain uses TRBV19 with TRBJ1-5; a possible D gene is TRBD1 (5 bases). Between the trimmed V and J ends, which lost 6 bases and 0 bases, there was a span of 12 bases. The V gene's germline CDR1 is LNHDA and CDR2 SQIVND (reference sequence). This CDR3 is 15 amino acids long. The CDR3 coding sequence is TGTGCCAGTAGCAGTATAGGGGATAGCAATCAGCCCCAGCATTTT. It encodes CASSSIGDSNQPQHF.

As for this clonotype: A much larger clone differs from this one at a single base, so this may be a read error. V is TRBV5-1 and J is TRBJ2-2; 10 bases are a match to TRBD1. The CDR3 loop spans 15 amino acids. Germline CDR1 SGHRS, CDR2 YFSETQ. The CDR3 loop reads CASSWTGGNAGELFF. The CDR3 DNA sequence: TGCGCCAGCAGCTGGACAGGGGGGAACGCCGGGGAGCTGTTTTTT.